Each of the 25 T cell receptor beta chains below was sequenced from the same sample in a study of control samples from healthy donors and cancer patients. Measured with immunoSEQ multiplex PCR; TCRdb has only the in-frame clones, and not every one. The data show some 150,000 clones, 96% seen once. Sequencing used blood. The receptors here all came from a young woman in good health.

The chain is built from TRBV7-9 and TRBJ2-2; TRBD2 agrees at 10 bases. The J segment lost 7 bases and the V segment lost 11 bases, leaving 16 bases of the junction unmatched. Per germline, CDR1 SEHNR and CDR2 FQNEAQ (reference sequence). CDR3 length equals 16 residues. The CDR3 coding sequence is TGTGCCCCCGGAGTAGCGGGGGGAAACGAGGACGGGGAGCTGTTTTTT. This encodes CAPGVAGGNEDGELFF.

V usage is TRBV25-1 and J usage is TRBJ1-1; no definite D call. This CDR3 is 13 amino acids long. Germline V gene lookup returns CDR1 MGHDK and CDR2 SYGVNS. Trimming shortened V by 1 base and J by 7 bases, and 10 bases separated the two germline ends. Here the CDR3 reads CASSELGFREAFF. CDR3 coding DNA: TGTGCCAGCAGTGAATTAGGGTTTCGTGAAGCTTTCTTT.

The V call is TRBV11-2, the J call TRBJ1-3; D is ambiguous. The CDR3 runs 13 residues. Trimming took 5 bases from V and 4 from J, leaving 9 bases between them. In germline, CDR1 is SGHAT, CDR2 FQNNGV. CDR3 DNA sequence: TGTGCCAGCAGCCCCATTATCGGAAACACCATATATTTT. As protein: CASSPIIGNTIYF.

V usage is TRBV24-1 and J usage is TRBJ2-7; possibly TRBD1 for D (8 bases). V lost 2 bases and J lost 1, with 14 bases in between. From germline, CDR1 is KGHDR and CDR2 SFDVKD. The CDR3 runs 16 residues. CDR3 sequence (DNA): TGTGCCACCAGTGATTATACAGGGGGGGGATCCTACGAGCAGTACTTC. It translates to CATSDYTGGGSYEQYF.

The CDR3 region has the DNA TGTGCCACCAGTGATGGGGACAGGGGGGGCAATCAGCCCCAGCATTTT. Translating gives CATSDGDRGGNQPQHF. The chain employs TRBV24-1 and TRBJ1-5, with 11 bases fitting TRBD1. V dropped 3 bases and J dropped 2; count of bases not matched to a gene: 2. Looked up from germline, CDR1 is KGHDR and CDR2 is SFDVKD. This CDR3 comprises 16 residues.

This clone showed up just a few times. This chain links TRBV4-1 with TRBJ1-3; perhaps TRBD1 as D (6 bases). V was trimmed by 5 bases and J by 1 base, leaving 9 bases between them. The CDR3 totals 14 residues. Looked up from germline, CDR1 is MGHRA and CDR2 is YSYEKL. CDR3 sequence (DNA): TGCGCCAGCAGCACACAGGGATCTGGAAACACCATATATTTT. It codes for CASSTQGSGNTIYF.

This chain joins TRBV30 and TRBJ1-1; no firm D call. The CDR3 has 11 residues. Trimming stripped 1 base from V and 7 bases from J, with 7 bases between. From germline, CDR1 is GTSNPN and CDR2 SVGIG (reference sequence). This chain's CDR3 is CAWSARGEAFF. DNA for the CDR3: TGTGCCTGGAGTGCCCGGGGTGAAGCTTTCTTT.

This chain links TRBV13 with TRBJ1-2; 10 bases are a match to TRBD1. V lost 4 bases, J lost 7 bases, and 3 bases stayed unmatched. CDR3 length: 13 amino acids. The V gene's germline CDR1 is PRHDT and CDR2 FYEKMQ (reference sequence). The CDR3 region is CASSSRTGGGYTF. As DNA, the CDR3 is TGTGCCAGCAGCTCCCGGACAGGGGGTGGCTACACCTTC.

The chain combines TRBV11-2 with TRBJ1-1, with TRBD1 identical over 7 bases. Losses at the gene ends were 5 bases for V and 1 base for J; bases not matched to a gene: 10. Germline assignment: CDR1 SGHAT and CDR2 FQNNGV. The CDR3 consists of 16 residues. In DNA form, the CDR3 reads TGTGCCAGCAGCAACAAAAGACAGGGAGGGAACACTGAAGCTTTCTTT. This gives the protein CASSNKRQGGNTEAFF.

V gene TRBV5-1 combines with J gene TRBJ2-3; D is possibly TRBD2 (5 bases). Trimming stripped 0 bases from V and 0 bases from J, with 8 bases between. This CDR3 is 15 amino acids long. The germline CDR1 and CDR2 sequences are SGHRS and YFSETQ. In nucleotides, the CDR3 is TGCGCCAGCAGCTTGGCGGGGTTCAGCACAGATACGCAGTATTTT. Its translation is CASSLAGFSTDTQYF.

The chain recombines TRBV19 with TRBJ2-2; D not resolved. This CDR3 spans 12 amino acids. Trimming removed 7 bases at V and 6 bases at J, with 9 bases between. CDR1 is LNHDA and CDR2 is SQIVND in the germline V gene (reference sequence). CDR3 sequence: CASKLAPGELFF. The CDR3 bases are TGTGCCAGTAAGTTGGCGCCCGGGGAGCTGTTTTTT.

The V call is TRBV11-2, the J call TRBJ1-2; D may be TRBD1 (5 bases). Trimming stripped 1 base from V and 6 bases from J, with 15 bases between. This CDR3 region has 15 residues. Germline V gives CDR1 SGHAT, CDR2 FQNNGV. The CDR3 here is CASSLVLGRGDGYTF. DNA of the CDR3: TGTGCCAGCAGCTTAGTTTTAGGTCGAGGGGATGGCTACACCTTC.

The CDR3: CASQTRRGEDYGYTF. The CDR3 coding sequence is TGTGCCAGCCAGACCCGCAGGGGCGAAGACTATGGCTACACCTTC. The chain joins TRBV6-5 to TRBJ1-2, with D perhaps TRBD1 (6 bases). The CDR3 covers 15 residues. The germline V gene has CDR1 MNHEY and CDR2 SVGAGI. V gave up 8 bases and J gave up 3 bases, with 19 bases separating them.

The J gene is TRBJ1-1, the V gene TRBV5-1; D is unresolved. V was cut by 0 bases and J by 2 bases, with 5 bases left in between. The CDR3 sequence is 13 residues long. From germline, CDR1 is SGHRS and CDR2 YFSETQ. CDR3 sequence (DNA): TGCGCCAGCAGCTTGGTTCTTAACACTGAAGCTTTCTTT. This codes for CASSLVLNTEAFF.

The V and J genes are TRBV5-1 and TRBJ2-1; 7 positions agree with TRBD2. CDR3 length equals 15 residues. Germline V gene data show CDR1 as SGHRS and CDR2 as YFSETQ. V dropped 3 bases and J dropped 2; count of bases not matched to a gene: 5. The CDR3 is CASSSGLVTYNEQFF. The CDR3 DNA reads as TGCGCCAGCAGCTCCGGACTAGTCACCTACAATGAGCAGTTCTTC.

The gene calls are TRBV6-5 and TRBJ2-7; possible D gene TRBD2, 5 bases. This CDR3 comprises 13 residues. V shed 8 bases and J shed 1 base, with 12 bases lying between them. Germline-derived CDR1 and CDR2 are MNHEY and SVGAGI. The CDR3 protein is CASGLAVSYEQYF. CDR3 nucleotide sequence: TGTGCCAGCGGTCTAGCAGTGTCCTACGAGCAGTACTTC.

The chain combines TRBV5-4 with TRBJ2-7, with D maybe TRBD1 (6 bases). Trimming cost V 4 bases and J 0 bases, with 14 bases left between them. CDR1 is SGHNT and CDR2 is YYREEE in the germline V gene (reference sequence). The CDR3 covers 15 residues. The CDR3 here is CASSPPGQISYEQYF. Here the CDR3 DNA reads TGTGCCAGCAGCCCACCGGGACAAATCTCCTACGAGCAGTACTTC.

The chain has TRBV28 and TRBJ1-5; D remains ambiguous. Germline CDR1 and CDR2: MDHEN and SYDVKM. The CDR3 sequence is 12 residues long. Trimming left V 7 bases short and J 1 base short, with 5 bases between. The CDR3 sequence: CASMESNQPQHF. CDR3 DNA sequence: TGTGCCAGCATGGAAAGCAATCAGCCCCAGCATTTT.

The gene calls are TRBV10-3 and TRBJ2-7, with unresolved D. The CDR3 contains 12 residues. Looked up from germline, CDR1 is ENHRY and CDR2 is SYGVKD. The V gene lost 6 bases and the J gene lost 6 bases, with 12 bases spanning the gap. The CDR3 nucleotides are TGTGCCATCAGGACTGGGATGGGCGAGCAGTACTTC. This sequence encodes CAIRTGMGEQYF.

This clone was found once. The genes are TRBV6-1 and TRBJ2-3, with 11 positions matching TRBD2. J lost 0 bases, V lost 1 base, and 3 bases had no gene match. CDR3 size: 17 residues. Germline V gene sequence: CDR1 MNHNS, CDR2 SASEGT. As DNA, the CDR3 is TGTGCCAGCAGTGAAGTGATAGCGGGAGGGAGCACAGATACGCAGTATTTT. The encoded protein is CASSEVIAGGSTDTQYF.

The chain carries TRBV30 and TRBJ1-5; 8 positions match TRBD1. Per germline, CDR1 GTSNPN and CDR2 SVGIG (reference sequence). This CDR3 has 13 residues. The V gene end was trimmed by 5 bases and the J gene end by 2 bases; junction bases not matched to a gene: 2. The CDR3 spells CAWDRGRNQPQHF. In DNA form, the CDR3 reads TGTGCCTGGGACAGGGGTCGCAATCAGCCCCAGCATTTT. Looking up the rest from reference TRBV30 and TRBJ1-5 gives the full variable domain: SQTIHQWPATLVQPVGSPLSLECTVEGTSNPNLYWYRQAAGRGLQLLFYSVGIGQISSEVPQNLSASRPQDRQFILSSKKLLLSDSGFYLCAWDRGRNQPQHFGDGTRLSIL.

The sample holds one count of this clone. The gene calls are TRBV29-1 and TRBJ2-2, with TRBD1 matching over 7 bases. The germline V gene has CDR1 SQVTM and CDR2 ANQGSEA. V was pared by 4 bases and J by 4 bases, with 9 bases of the junction left unmatched. This CDR3 contains 15 residues. CDR3 coding DNA: TGCAGCGTTGCCTTCCAGGGGGATGGCACCGGGGAGCTGTTTTTT. This gives the protein CSVAFQGDGTGELFF.

This clone turned up a few times. V and J are TRBV30 and TRBJ1-2; D is perhaps TRBD1 (5 bases). Germline assignment: CDR1 GTSNPN and CDR2 SVGIG (reference sequence). The CDR3 sequence is 14 residues long. V was trimmed by 0 bases and J by 2 bases, leaving 10 bases between them. This CDR3 reads CAWSVLGVNYGYTF. The CDR3, as DNA: TGTGCCTGGAGTGTACTAGGGGTAAACTATGGCTACACCTTC.

This clone is a singleton in its sample. The chain employs TRBV10-3 and TRBJ2-3, with unresolved D. Per germline, CDR1 ENHRY and CDR2 SYGVKD. This CDR3 has 14 residues. Trimming left V 6 bases short and J 2 bases short, with 12 bases between. The CDR3 loop is CAIRRERTTDTQYF. In nucleotides, the CDR3 is TGTGCCATCAGGCGTGAAAGGACCACAGATACGCAGTATTTT.

The chain couples TRBV15 to TRBJ1-6, with a weak D call TRBD1 (5 bases). The CDR3 sequence is 13 residues long. The V gene lost 0 bases and the J gene lost 17 bases, with 14 bases spanning the gap. CDR1 and CDR2 from the germline V gene are LNHNV and YYDKDF (reference sequence). The CDR3 DNA follows: TGTGCCACCAGCAGAGAAGACAGAAGTGTAATCCACTTT. It yields the protein CATSREDRSVIHF.